A single sample gave rise to the 3 T cell receptor beta chains below, sequenced in a study of CD8+ T cells in alopecia areata listed by TCRdb under 2018. This specimen's time point label, per the study, means: about 4 weeks on oral tofacitinib. In light of the paper, this sample's treatment or condition label describes: oral pan-JAK inhibitor, 5-10 mg twice daily. Library preparation used the immunoSEQ multiplex PCR assay. For TCR sequencing, RNA was extracted from every sample and reverse transcribed into cDNA to serve as template. In TCRdb, the immuneACCESS table is reduced to in-frame sequences with V and J assigned. These tables do not hold every clone; where another copy was compared, an unresolved V gene accounts for under half, and the others remain unexplained. The sample table records 130,000 to 150,000 clones; 65% to 90% of these occur just once. The leading ten clones occupy 20% to 25% of the sample.

The sequencing used CD8+ T cells sorted from blood, collected at week 4, from a patient treated with tofacitinib. These receptors all stem from a human donor with alopecia areata.

The chain couples TRBV4-2 to TRBJ2-7, with 7 bases matching TRBD2. The germline gives CDR1 LGHNA, CDR2 YNFKEQ. The V and J ends lost 0 bases and 2 bases, in that order; junction bases with no gene match: 7. The CDR3 spans 16 residues. In DNA, the CDR3 is TGTGCCAGCAGCCAAGAATGGAGCGGGGCAGCCTACGAGCAGTACTTC. Protein product: CASSQEWSGAAYEQYF.

CDR3 DNA: TGTGCCAGCAGCCAAGAAGGTAGCTTCAGAGAGACCCAGTACTTC. This sequence encodes CASSQEGSFRETQYF. The chain employs TRBV4-2 and TRBJ2-5, with unresolved D. Trimming cost V 0 bases and J 4 bases, with 12 bases left between them. Germline V gene data show CDR1 as LGHNA and CDR2 as YNFKEQ. There are 15 residues in the CDR3.

This clone was picked up a small number of times. The rearrangement links TRBV5-6 to TRBJ2-1; TRBD1 agrees at 9 bases. After removal of 2 bases from V and 7 bases from J, the junction contained 7 bases not matched to a gene. CDR3 length: 15 amino acids. CDR1 is SGHDT, CDR2 YYEEEE, per germline. The CDR3 sequence: CASSFRDRVENEQFF. CDR3 DNA sequence: TGTGCCAGCAGCTTCCGGGACAGGGTAGAAAATGAGCAGTTCTTC.